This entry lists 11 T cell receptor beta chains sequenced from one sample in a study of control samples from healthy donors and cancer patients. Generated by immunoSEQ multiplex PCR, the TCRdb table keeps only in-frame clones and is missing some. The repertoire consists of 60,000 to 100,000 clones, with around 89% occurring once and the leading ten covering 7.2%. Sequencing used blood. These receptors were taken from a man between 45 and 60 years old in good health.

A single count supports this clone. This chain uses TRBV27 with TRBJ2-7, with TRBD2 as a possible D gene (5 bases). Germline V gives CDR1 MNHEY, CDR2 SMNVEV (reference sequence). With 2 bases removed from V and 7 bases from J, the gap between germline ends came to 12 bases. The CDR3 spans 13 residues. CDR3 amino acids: CASSLGTPGEQYF. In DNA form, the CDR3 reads TGTGCCAGCAGTTTAGGCACCCCGGGGGAGCAGTACTTC.

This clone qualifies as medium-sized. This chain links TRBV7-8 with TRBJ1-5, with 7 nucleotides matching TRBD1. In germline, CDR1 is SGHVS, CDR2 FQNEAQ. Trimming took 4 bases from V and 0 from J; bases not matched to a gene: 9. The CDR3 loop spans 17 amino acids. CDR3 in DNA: TGTGCCAGCAGCTCACCCTGGGAGGGGGCTAGCAATCAGCCCCAGCATTTT. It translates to CASSSPWEGASNQPQHF.

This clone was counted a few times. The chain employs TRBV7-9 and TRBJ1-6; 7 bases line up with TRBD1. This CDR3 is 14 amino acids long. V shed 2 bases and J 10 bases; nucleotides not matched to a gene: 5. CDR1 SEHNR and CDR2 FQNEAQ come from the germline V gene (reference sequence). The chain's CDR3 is CASSLQGVNSPLHF. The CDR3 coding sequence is TGTGCCAGCAGCTTACAGGGGGTGAACTCACCCCTCCACTTT.

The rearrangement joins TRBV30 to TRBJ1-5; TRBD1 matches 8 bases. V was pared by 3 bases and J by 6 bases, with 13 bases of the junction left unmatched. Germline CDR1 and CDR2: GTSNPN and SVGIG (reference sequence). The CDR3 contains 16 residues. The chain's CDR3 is CAWRDRVVGMGQPQHF. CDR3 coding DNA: TGTGCCTGGAGGGACAGGGTGGTGGGGATGGGTCAGCCCCAGCATTTT. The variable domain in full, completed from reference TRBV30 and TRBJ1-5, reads SQTIHQWPATLVQPVGSPLSLECTVEGTSNPNLYWYRQAAGRGLQLLFYSVGIGQISSEVPQNLSASRPQDRQFILSSKKLLLSDSGFYLCAWRDRVVGMGQPQHFGDGTRLSIL.

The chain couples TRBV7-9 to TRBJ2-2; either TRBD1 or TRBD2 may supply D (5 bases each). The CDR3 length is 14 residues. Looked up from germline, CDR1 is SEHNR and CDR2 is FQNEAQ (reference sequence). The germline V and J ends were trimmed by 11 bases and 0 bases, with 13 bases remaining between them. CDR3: CASRLGANTGELFF. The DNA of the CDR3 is TGTGCCTCCCGGTTGGGGGCGAACACCGGGGAGCTGTTTTTT.

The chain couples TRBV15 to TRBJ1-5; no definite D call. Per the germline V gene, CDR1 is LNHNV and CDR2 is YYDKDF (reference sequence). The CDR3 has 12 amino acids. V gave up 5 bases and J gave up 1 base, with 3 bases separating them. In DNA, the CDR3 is TGTGCCACCAGCCACAGCAATCAGCCCCAGCATTTT. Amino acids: CATSHSNQPQHF.

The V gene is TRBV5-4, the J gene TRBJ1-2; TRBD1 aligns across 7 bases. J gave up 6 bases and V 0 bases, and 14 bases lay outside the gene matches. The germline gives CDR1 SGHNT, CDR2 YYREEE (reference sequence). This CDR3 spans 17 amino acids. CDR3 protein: CASSLVGRQGGTNGYTF. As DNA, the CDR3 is TGTGCCAGCAGCTTGGTGGGGAGGCAGGGGGGAACTAATGGCTACACCTTC.

Here the CDR3 reads CASSLRTSGVNEQFF. CDR3 DNA: TGTGCCAGCAGCTTAAGGACTAGCGGGGTCAATGAGCAGTTCTTC. V gene TRBV7-7 combines with J gene TRBJ2-1; 12 positions agree with TRBD2. The junction had 2 bases not matched to a gene; V was cut back by 2 bases and J by 6 bases. The CDR3 has 15 amino acids. Germline V gene lookup returns CDR1 SSHAT and CDR2 FNYEAQ (reference sequence). The entire variable domain, with the rest obtained from reference TRBV7-7 and TRBJ2-1, is as follows: GAGVSQSPRYKVTKRGQDVTLRCDPISSHATLYWYQQALGQGPEFLTYFNYEAQPDKSGLPSDRFSAERPEGSISTLTIQRTEQRDSAMYRCASSLRTSGVNEQFFGPGTRLTVL.

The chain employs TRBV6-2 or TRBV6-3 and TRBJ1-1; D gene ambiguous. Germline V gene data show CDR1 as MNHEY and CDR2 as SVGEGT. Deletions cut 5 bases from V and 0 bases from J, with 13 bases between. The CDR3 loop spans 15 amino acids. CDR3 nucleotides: TGTGCCAGCAGTAGGTCGCCGGCAGTGAACACTGAAGCTTTCTTT. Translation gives CASSRSPAVNTEAFF.

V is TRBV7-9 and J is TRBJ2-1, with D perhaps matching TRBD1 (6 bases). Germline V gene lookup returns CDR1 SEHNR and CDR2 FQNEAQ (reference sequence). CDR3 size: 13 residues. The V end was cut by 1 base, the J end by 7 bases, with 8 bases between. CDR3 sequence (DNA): TGTGCCAGCAGCTTAGGGGGGACAAATGAGCAGTTCTTC. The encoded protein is CASSLGGTNEQFF. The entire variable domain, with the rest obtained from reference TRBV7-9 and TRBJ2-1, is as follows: DTGVSQNPRHKITKRGQNVTFRCDPISEHNRLYWYRQTLGQGPEFLTYFQNEAQLEKSRLLSDRFSAERPKGSFSTLEIQRTEQGDSAMYLCASSLGGTNEQFFGPGTRLTVL.

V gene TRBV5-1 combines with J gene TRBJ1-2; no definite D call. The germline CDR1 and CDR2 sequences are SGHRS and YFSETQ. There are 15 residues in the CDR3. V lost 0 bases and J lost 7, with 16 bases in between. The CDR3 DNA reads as TGCGCCAGCAGCTTGGTAGTGGGAGACCCGGGTGGCTACACCTTC. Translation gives CASSLVVGDPGGYTF. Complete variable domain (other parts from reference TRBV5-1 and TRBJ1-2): KAGVTQTPRYLIKTRGQQVTLSCSPISGHRSVSWYQQTPGQGLQFLFEYFSETQRNKGNFPGRFSGRQFSNSRSEMNVSTLELGDSALYLCASSLVVGDPGGYTFGSGTRLTVV.